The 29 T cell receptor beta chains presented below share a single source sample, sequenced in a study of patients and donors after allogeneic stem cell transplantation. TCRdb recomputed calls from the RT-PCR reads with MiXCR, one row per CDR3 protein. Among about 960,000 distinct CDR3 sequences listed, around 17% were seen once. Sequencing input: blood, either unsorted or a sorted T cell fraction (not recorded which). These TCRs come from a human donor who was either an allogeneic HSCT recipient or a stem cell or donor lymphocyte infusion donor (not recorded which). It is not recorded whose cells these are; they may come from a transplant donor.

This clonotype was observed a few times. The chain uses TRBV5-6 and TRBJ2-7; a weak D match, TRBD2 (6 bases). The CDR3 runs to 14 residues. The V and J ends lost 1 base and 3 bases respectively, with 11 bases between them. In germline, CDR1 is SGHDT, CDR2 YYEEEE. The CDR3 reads CASSLWGVYYEQYF. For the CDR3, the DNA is TGTGCCAGCAGCTTGTGGGGGGTATACTACGAGCAGTACTTC.

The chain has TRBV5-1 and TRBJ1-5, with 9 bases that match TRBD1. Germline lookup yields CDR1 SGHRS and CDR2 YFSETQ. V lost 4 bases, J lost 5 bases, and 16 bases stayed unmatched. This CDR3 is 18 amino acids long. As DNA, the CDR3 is TGCGCCAGCAGCAGCTCCGGAAGTGGGACAGGGTCGTATCAGCCCCAGCATTTT. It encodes CASSSSGSGTGSYQPQHF.

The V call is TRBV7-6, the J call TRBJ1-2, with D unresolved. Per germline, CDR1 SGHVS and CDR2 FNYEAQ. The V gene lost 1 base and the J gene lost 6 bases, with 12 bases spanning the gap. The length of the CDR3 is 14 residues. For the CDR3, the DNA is TGTGCCAGCAGCTTAGGGACCGGGGTGGATGGCTACACCTTC. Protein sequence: CASSLGTGVDGYTF.

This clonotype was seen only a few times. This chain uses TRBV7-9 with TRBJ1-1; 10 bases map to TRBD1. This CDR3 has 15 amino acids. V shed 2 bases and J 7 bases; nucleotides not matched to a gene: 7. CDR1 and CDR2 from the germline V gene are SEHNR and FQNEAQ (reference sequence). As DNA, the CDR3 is TGTGCCAGCAGCTTACCGTTGGACAGGGGGAGTGAAGCTTTCTTT. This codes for CASSLPLDRGSEAFF.

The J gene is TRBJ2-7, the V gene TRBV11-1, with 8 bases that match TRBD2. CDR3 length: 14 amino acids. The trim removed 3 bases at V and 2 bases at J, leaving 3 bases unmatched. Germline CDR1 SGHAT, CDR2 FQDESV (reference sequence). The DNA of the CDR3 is TGTGCCAGCAGCTTGCGGGAGGTTACCTACGAGCAGTACTTC. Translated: CASSLREVTYEQYF.

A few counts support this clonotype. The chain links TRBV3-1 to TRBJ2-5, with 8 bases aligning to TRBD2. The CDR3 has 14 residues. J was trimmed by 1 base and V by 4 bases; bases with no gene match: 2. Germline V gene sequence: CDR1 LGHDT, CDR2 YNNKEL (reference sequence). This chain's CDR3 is CASSPGTSQETQYF. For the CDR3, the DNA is TGTGCCAGCAGCCCTGGGACTAGCCAAGAGACCCAGTACTTC.

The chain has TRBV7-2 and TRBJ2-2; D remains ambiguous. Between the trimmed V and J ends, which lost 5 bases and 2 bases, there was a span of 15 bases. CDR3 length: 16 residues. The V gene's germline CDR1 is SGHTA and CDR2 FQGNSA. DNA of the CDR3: TGTGCCAGCAGCCCCCGGCCTCTGATAAACACCGGGGAGCTGTTTTTT. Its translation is CASSPRPLINTGELFF.

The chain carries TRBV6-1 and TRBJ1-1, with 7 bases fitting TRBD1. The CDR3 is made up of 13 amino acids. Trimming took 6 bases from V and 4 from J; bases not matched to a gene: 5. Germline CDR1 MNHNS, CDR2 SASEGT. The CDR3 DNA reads TGTGCCAGCAGCGGCGACAGGGTCACTGAAGCTTTCTTT. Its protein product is CASSGDRVTEAFF.

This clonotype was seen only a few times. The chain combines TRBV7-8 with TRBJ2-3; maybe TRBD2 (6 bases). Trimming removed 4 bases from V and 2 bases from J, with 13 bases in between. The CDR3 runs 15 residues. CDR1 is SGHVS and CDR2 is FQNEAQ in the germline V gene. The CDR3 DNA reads TGTGCCAGCAGCTCTAGCGAGGTTACCACAGATACGCAGTATTTT. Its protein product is CASSSSEVTTDTQYF.

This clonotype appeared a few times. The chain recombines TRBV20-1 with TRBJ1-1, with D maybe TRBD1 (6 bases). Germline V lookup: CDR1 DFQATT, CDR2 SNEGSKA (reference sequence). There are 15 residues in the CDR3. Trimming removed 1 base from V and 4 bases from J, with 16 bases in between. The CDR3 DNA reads TGCAGTGCTAGAGCTACTCGGGGGGCTGGCACTGAAGCTTTCTTT. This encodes CSARATRGAGTEAFF.

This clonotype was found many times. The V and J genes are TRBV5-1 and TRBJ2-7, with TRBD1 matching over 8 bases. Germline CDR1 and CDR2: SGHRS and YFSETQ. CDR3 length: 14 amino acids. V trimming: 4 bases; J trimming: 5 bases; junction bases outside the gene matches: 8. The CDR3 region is CASSNRTGFHEQYF. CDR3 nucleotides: TGCGCCAGCAGCAACCGGACAGGGTTCCACGAGCAGTACTTC.

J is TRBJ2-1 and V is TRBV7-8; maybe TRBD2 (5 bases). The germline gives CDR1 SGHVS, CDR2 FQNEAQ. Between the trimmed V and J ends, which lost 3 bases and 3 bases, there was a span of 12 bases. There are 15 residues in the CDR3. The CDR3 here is CASSFVERIYNEQFF. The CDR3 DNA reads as TGTGCCAGCAGCTTCGTAGAGCGGATCTACAATGAGCAGTTCTTC.

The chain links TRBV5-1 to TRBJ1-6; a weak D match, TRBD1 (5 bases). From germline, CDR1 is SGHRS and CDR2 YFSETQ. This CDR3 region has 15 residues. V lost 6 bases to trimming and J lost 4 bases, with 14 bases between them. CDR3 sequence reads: CASKTTELYNSPLHF. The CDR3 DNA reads TGCGCCAGCAAGACGACAGAACTTTATAATTCACCCCTCCACTTT.

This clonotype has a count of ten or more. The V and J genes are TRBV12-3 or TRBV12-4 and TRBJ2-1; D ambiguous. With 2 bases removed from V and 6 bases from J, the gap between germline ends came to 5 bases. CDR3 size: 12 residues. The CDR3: CASSLTPNEQFF. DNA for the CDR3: TGTGCCAGCAGTTTAACCCCCAATGAGCAGTTCTTC.

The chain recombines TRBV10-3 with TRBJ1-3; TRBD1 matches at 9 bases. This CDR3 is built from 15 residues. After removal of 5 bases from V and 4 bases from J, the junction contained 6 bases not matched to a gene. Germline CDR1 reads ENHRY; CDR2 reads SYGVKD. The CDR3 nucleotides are TGTGCCATCAGTCCCGGACAGGGGAGGGGAAACACCATATATTTT. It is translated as CAISPGQGRGNTIYF.

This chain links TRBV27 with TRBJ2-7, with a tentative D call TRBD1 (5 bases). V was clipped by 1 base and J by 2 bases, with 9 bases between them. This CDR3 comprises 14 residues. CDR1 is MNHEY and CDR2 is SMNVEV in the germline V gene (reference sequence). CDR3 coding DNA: TGTGCCAGCAGTTTATGGGCAGGGCCCTACGAGCAGTACTTC. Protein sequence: CASSLWAGPYEQYF.

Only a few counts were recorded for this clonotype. DNA of the CDR3: TGTGCCAGCTCACCACCCACGGGAAGCACAGATACGCAGTATTTT. Encoded protein: CASSPPTGSTDTQYF. The rearrangement joins TRBV18 to TRBJ2-3, with D possibly matching TRBD2 (5 bases). Trimming removed 0 bases at V and 0 bases at J, with 7 bases between. CDR1 is KGHSH and CDR2 is LQKENI in the germline V gene. CDR3 length equals 15 residues.

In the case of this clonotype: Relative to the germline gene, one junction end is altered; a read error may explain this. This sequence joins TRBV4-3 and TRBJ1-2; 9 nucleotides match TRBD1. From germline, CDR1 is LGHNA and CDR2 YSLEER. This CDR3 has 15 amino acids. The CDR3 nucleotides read TGCGCCAGCAGCCAACCGACAGGGGGAGAGAAGGGCTACGCCTTC. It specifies CASSQPTGGEKGYAF.

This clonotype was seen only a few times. CDR3 coding DNA: TGTGCCAGCAGCTTCTTAGCCGGGACAGAAGGCACAGATACGCAGTATTTT. This gives the protein CASSFLAGTEGTDTQYF. This chain uses TRBV7-8 with TRBJ2-3; 7 nucleotides line up with TRBD1. Trimming at V came to 3 bases and at J to 1 base, leaving 10 bases not matched to a gene. This CDR3 contains 17 residues. In germline, CDR1 is SGHVS, CDR2 FQNEAQ.

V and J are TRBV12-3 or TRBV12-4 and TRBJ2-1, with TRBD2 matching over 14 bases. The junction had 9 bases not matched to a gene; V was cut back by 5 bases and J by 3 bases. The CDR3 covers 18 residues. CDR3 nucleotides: TGTGCCAGCAGTGACGGACTAGCGGGGGGCCGGAACTACAATGAGCAGTTCTTC. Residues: CASSDGLAGGRNYNEQFF.

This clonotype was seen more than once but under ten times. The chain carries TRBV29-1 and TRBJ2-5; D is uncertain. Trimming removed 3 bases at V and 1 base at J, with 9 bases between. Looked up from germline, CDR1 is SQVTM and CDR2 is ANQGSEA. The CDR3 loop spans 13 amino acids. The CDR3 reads CSVDSRIQETQYF. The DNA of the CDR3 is TGCAGCGTTGATAGCAGAATCCAAGAGACCCAGTACTTC.

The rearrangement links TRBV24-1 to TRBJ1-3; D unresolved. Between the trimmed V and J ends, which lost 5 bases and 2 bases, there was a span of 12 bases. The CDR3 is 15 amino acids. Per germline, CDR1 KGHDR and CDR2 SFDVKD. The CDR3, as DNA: TGTGCCACCAGTGCCGACGGGGTGGCTGGAAACACCATATATTTT. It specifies CATSADGVAGNTIYF.

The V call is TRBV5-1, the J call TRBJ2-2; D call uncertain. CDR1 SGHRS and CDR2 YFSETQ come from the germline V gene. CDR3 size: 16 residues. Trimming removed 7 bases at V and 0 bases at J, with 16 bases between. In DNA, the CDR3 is TGCGCCAGCGGCCCATCCGGTGGGGCGAACACCGGGGAGCTGTTTTTT. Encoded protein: CASGPSGGANTGELFF.

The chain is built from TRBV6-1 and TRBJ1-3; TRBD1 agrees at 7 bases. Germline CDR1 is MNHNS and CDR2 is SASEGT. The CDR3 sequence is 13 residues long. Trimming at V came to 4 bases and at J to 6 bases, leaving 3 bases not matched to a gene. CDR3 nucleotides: TGTGCCAGCAGTGTGGGACAGCAAAACACCATATATTTT. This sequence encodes CASSVGQQNTIYF.

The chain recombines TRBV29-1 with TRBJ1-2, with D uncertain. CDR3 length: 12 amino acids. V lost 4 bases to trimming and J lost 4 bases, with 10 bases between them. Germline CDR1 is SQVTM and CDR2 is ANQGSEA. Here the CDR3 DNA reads TGCAGCGTTGCCAAGGAACTCTATGGCTACACCTTC. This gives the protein CSVAKELYGYTF.

CDR3 nucleotides: TGCAGTGCTAGGGGAGACAGGGGGTTAGAGGAGACCCAGTACTTC. This translates into CSARGDRGLEETQYF. This chain connects TRBV20-1 to TRBJ2-5; TRBD1 matches at 9 bases. V lost 3 bases and J lost 5; bases outside the gene matches: 10. Germline-derived CDR1 and CDR2 are DFQATT and SNEGSKA (reference sequence). The CDR3 length is 15 residues.

The CDR3 region has the DNA TGTGCCTGGACGGGGGGAATGAACACTGAAGCTTTCTTT. Its protein product is CAWTGGMNTEAFF. This chain links TRBV30 with TRBJ1-1, with D maybe TRBD1 (5 bases). Per the germline V gene, CDR1 is GTSNPN and CDR2 is SVGIG (reference sequence). The CDR3 runs 13 residues. The V end lost 4 bases, the J end lost 0 bases, and 9 bases lay between the germline ends.

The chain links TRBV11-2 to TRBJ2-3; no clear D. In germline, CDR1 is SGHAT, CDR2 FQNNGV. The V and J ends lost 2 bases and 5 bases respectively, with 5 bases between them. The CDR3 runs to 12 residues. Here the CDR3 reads CASSLHLDTQYF. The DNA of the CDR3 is TGTGCCAGCAGCTTACATCTAGATACGCAGTATTTT.

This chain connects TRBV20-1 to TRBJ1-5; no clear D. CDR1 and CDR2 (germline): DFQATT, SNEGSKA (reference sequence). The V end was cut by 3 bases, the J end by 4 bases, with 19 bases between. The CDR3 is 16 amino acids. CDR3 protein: CSASRGGRSPNQPQHF. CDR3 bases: TGCAGTGCTAGTCGTGGAGGTCGGAGTCCTAATCAGCCCCAGCATTTT.